A selection of T cell receptor beta chains follows, all from one sample in a study of T cell responses to AZD1222 COVID-19 vaccine. Measured with immunoSEQ multiplex PCR; TCRdb has only the in-frame clones, and not every one. This sample has 25,000 to 35,000 clones, with around 80% found just once. Material: peripheral blood, obtained on day 0 of AZD1222 vaccination. These receptor sequences come from an adult in good health. The CDR3 runs from the conserved cysteine through the conserved F or W.

TRBV9	TRBJ2-3	CASSVYRGRGDTQYF
TRBV29-1	TRBJ2-1	CSVGRGQDEQFF
TRBV9	TRBJ2-3	CASSAWATSTDTQYF
TRBV27	TRBJ2-1	CATLTGDNEQFF
TRBV28	TRBJ1-6	CASTLQRYNSPLHF
TRBV29-1	TRBJ2-1	CSVEGNADEQFF
TRBV10-1	TRBJ1-1	CASSRDRGYEAFF
TRBV3-1/TRBV3-2	TRBJ1-3	CASTLHARNTIYF
TRBV10-2	TRBJ2-2	CASTPSVSGELFF
TRBV19	TRBJ2-5	CASSPIEDRDAETQYF
TRBV28	TRBJ1-3	CASSPGGLGGSGNTIYF
TRBV15	TRBJ1-5	CATSRDGRGRSNQPQHF
TRBV24-1	TRBJ2-3	CATSQPAGAADTQYF
TRBV6-2/TRBV6-3	TRBJ1-5	CASSPSGRGRNQPQHF
TRBV28	TRBJ2-7	CASSLDGTYEQYF
TRBV11-3	TRBJ2-2	CASSSDSHPTGELFF
TRBV5-1	TRBJ1-1	CASSLFQGRNTEAFF
TRBV3-1/TRBV3-2	TRBJ1-1	CASSRRTGPSTEAFF
TRBV7-2	TRBJ2-1	CASSRPGHNPARSYNEQFF
TRBV29-1	TRBJ2-3	CSVGTGITDTQYF
TRBV10-3	TRBJ1-5	CAISETGNNQPQHF
TRBV4-1	TRBJ1-1	CASSVPYRGVGQAFF
TRBV4-1	TRBJ1-2	CASSQESYGYTF
TRBV2	TRBJ2-2	CASSLNPTGELFF
TRBV7-2	TRBJ2-3	CASSWRGPGTDTQYF
TRBV10-3	TRBJ1-5	CAIFWDRVKTAPNSGNQPQHF
TRBV27	TRBJ1-2	CASSVSGQNFNYGYTF
TRBV6-1	TRBJ2-2	CASSDRQGSTGELFF
TRBV7-2	TRBJ2-4	CASSSDSSRDIQYF
TRBV7-2	TRBJ1-3	CASSPWADTIYF
TRBV13	TRBJ2-3	CASSSRRGKNTDTQYF
TRBV12-3/TRBV12-4	TRBJ2-3	CASSFRDTQYF
TRBV19	TRBJ1-2	CASSKGTFIGYTF
TRBV5-1	TRBJ2-2	CASSPLRDSYTGELFF
TRBV20-1	TRBJ1-1	CSASGVSGGHTEAFF
TRBV5-1	TRBJ2-5	CASSLGGSETQYF
TRBV10-2	TRBJ2-5	CASSHGQETQYF
TRBV5-6	TRBJ2-7	CASSRSWGTYEQYF
TRBV6-6	TRBJ2-2	CASSDPGLNTGELFF
TRBV7-5	TRBJ2-5	CVRSLDGGIRQAVRPGTQYF
TRBV5-1	TRBJ2-1	CASSRGQGTNYNEQFF
TRBV29-1	TRBJ1-3	CSGGRGSGNTIYF
TRBV4-2	TRBJ2-1	CASSQDRGSSYNEQFF
TRBV5-1	TRBJ2-1	CASSLNSYNEQFF
TRBV7-8	TRBJ2-7	CASSLAGEQYF
TRBV10-3	TRBJ2-6	CAISAGQGAVNSEANVLTF